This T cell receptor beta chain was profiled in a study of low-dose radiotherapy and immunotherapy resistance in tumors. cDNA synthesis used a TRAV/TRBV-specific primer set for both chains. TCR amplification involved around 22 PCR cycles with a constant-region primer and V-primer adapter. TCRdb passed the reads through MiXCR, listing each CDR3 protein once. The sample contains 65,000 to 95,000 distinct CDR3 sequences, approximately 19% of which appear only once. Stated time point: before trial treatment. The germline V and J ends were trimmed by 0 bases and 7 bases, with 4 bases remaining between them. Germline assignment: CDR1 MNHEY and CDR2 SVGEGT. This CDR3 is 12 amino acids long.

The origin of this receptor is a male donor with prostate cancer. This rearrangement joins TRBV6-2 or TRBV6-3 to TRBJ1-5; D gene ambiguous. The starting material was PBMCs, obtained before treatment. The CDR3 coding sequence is TGTGCCAGCAGTTACTCCGGGCAGCCCCAGCATTTT. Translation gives CASSYSGQPQHF.